These T cell receptor beta chains were read from a single sample in a study of T cell changes during pregnancy in multiple sclerosis. Assay: immunoSEQ multiplex PCR; the TCRdb copy retains only in-frame clones and omits some. The table records tens of thousands of clones, approximately 94% of them present only once. Sequencing was performed on peripheral blood, taken in the third trimester of pregnancy. Source of these receptors: a female donor with multiple sclerosis, enrolled in a pregnancy study. Each CDR3 is given with its conserved first and last residue. A D gene is named only where the DNA matches it firmly. Not all rows give a size; the values are once, few, many and, for expanded clones, a class.

TGTGCCAGCAGCTTATTGGGGGGAGATTACGAGCAGTACTTC	CASSLLGGDYEQYF	NA	NA	TRBJ2-7	TRBV11-2
TGTGCCTGGAGTGTCTCTCGAGGGAATATCTATGGCTACACCTTC	CAWSVSRGNIYGYTF	NA	NA	TRBJ1-2	TRBV30
TGTGCCAGCAGCTTCCCCGGTGATAACACTGAAGCTTTCTTT	CASSFPGDNTEAFF	NA	NA	TRBJ1-1	TRBV11-2
TGTGCCATCAGTGAGGGGGGGAGGAACACCATATATTTT	CAISEGGRNTIYF	NA	NA	TRBJ1-3	TRBV10-3
TGTGCCAGCAGCTTGGAGGTAGCGGGAGGGTCCTATACGCAGTATTTT	CASSLEVAGGSYTQYF	NA	TRBD2	TRBJ2-3	TRBV5-8
TGTGCCATCAGTGAAGGGGACAGGGCTGTCAACCAGCCCCAGCATTTT	CAISEGDRAVNQPQHF	once	TRBD1	TRBJ1-5	TRBV10-3
TGTGCCATCAGTGAGGGGGGGGGTGCCTACGAGCAGTACTTC	CAISEGGGAYEQYF	few	TRBD2	TRBJ2-7	TRBV10-3
TGCGCCAGCAGCCAAAGACCCCGGGACAGACTAAACTACGAGCAGTACTTC	CASSQRPRDRLNYEQYF	NA	TRBD1	TRBJ2-7	TRBV4-3
TGTGCCAGCAGACAGGGGATCCAAGAGACCCAGTACTTC	CASRQGIQETQYF	NA	TRBD1	TRBJ2-5	TRBV2
TGCGCCAGCAGCTTGGGACAGGGGCTCCTGAACACTGAAGCTTTCTTT	CASSLGQGLLNTEAFF	NA	TRBD1	TRBJ1-1	TRBV5-1
TGTGCCAGCAGCTTATTTGCCACTAGGCCCTACGAGCAGTACTTC	CASSLFATRPYEQYF	NA	NA	TRBJ2-7	TRBV7-9
TGTGCCAGCAGTTTCGACAGGGGGGGTAATCAGCCCCAGCATTTT	CASSFDRGGNQPQHF	NA	TRBD1	TRBJ1-5	TRBV7-9
TGTGCCAGCAGCTCCGGGACAGAGGCGGATTATGGCTACACCTTC	CASSSGTEADYGYTF	NA	TRBD1	TRBJ1-2	TRBV13
TGTGCCAGCAGCTTGGGATATATGAGGGTGATGAACACTGAAGCTTTCTTT	CASSLGYMRVMNTEAFF	NA	NA	TRBJ1-1	TRBV5-5
TGCGCCAGCAGTGAACCGGGAGGGAGGTCGCACAATGAGCAGTTCTTC	CASSEPGGRSHNEQFF	NA	TRBD2	TRBJ2-1	TRBV10-2
TGTGCCAGCAGTGGAACAGGGGGCATCGAGCAGTACTTC	CASSGTGGIEQYF	NA	TRBD1	TRBJ2-7	TRBV2
TGTGCCAGCAGTTTATGGGGGCAGGGGTATGGCTACACCTTC	CASSLWGQGYGYTF	NA	NA	TRBJ1-2	TRBV28
TGCGCCAGCAGCTTGGGTTCAGACTATGGCTACACCTTC	CASSLGSDYGYTF	NA	NA	TRBJ1-2	TRBV5-1
TGTGCCAGCAGTTACTCAGGGGGTGACTATGGCTACACCTTC	CASSYSGGDYGYTF	NA	NA	TRBJ1-2	TRBV6-5
TGTGCCAGCAGTGCAGCGGGAGCCTACGAGCAGTACTTC	CASSAAGAYEQYF	few	TRBD2	TRBJ2-7	TRBV25-1
TGTGCCAGCAGCCCCCTGCAGGACACTGAAGCTTTCTTT	CASSPLQDTEAFF	few	NA	TRBJ1-1	TRBV4-2
TGCGCCAGCATGGGCCGGGACACCTACGAGCAGTACTTC	CASMGRDTYEQYF	NA	NA	TRBJ2-7	TRBV5-1
TGTGCCAGCAGTACCTGCCGGGACAGGGCCCCCCGACTCTACGAGCAGTACTTC	CASSTCRDRAPRLYEQYF	NA	TRBD1	TRBJ2-7	TRBV27
TGTGCCAGTTCCCAGGGGATTCTGGACGAGCAGTACTTC	CASSQGILDEQYF	NA	NA	TRBJ2-7	TRBV18
TGTGCCAGCAGTGCCACGGGACTGACTAATGAAAAACTGTTTTTT	CASSATGLTNEKLFF	NA	NA	TRBJ1-4	TRBV25-1
TGTGCCAGCAGCTTAGGGTCGGGTTACGAGCAGTACTTC	CASSLGSGYEQYF	NA	NA	TRBJ2-7	TRBV7-2
TGTGCCAGCAGCTTTACGGGACTGGGGGGAGAGACCCAGTACTTC	CASSFTGLGGETQYF	NA	NA	TRBJ2-5	TRBV7-2
TGTGCCAGCAGCCAAGACGGGACTAGCGGGGGGAATGAGCAGTTCTTC	CASSQDGTSGGNEQFF	NA	TRBD2	TRBJ2-1	TRBV14
TGTGCCAGCCTTTCCTTAAGCGCGTACAATGAGCAGTTCTTC	CASLSLSAYNEQFF	NA	NA	TRBJ2-1	TRBV28
TGTGCCAGCAGCCAAGAATCCAGCGGGACCCAGGGGCGTGAGCAGTTCTTC	CASSQESSGTQGREQFF	NA	NA	TRBJ2-1	TRBV4-2
TGCGCCAGCAGCCTCCTGACAGGGGTTGACACTGAAGCTTTCTTT	CASSLLTGVDTEAFF	NA	TRBD1	TRBJ1-1	TRBV5-1
TGTGCCAGCACCCGAGAGGGCAACTATGGCTACACCTTC	CASTREGNYGYTF	few	NA	TRBJ1-2	TRBV2
TGTGCCAGCAGCTTGTCTCCTTATAGCAATCAGCCCCAGCATTTT	CASSLSPYSNQPQHF	NA	NA	TRBJ1-5	TRBV5-4
TGTGCCAGCACCCGCGAGCCCAACACTGAAGCTTTCTTT	CASTREPNTEAFF	once	NA	TRBJ1-1	TRBV2
TGTGCCAGCAGCCCAGGGCTAGCGGGAGAGTTCTACGAGCAGTACTTC	CASSPGLAGEFYEQYF	NA	TRBD2	TRBJ2-7	TRBV9
TGCGCCAGCAGTTTCGGGACAGGGAACTACGAGCAGTACTTC	CASSFGTGNYEQYF	NA	TRBD1	TRBJ2-7	TRBV5-1
TGTGCCAGCAGTTACTCGGGTAGCGGGAGGATGACCGAGCAGTACTTC	CASSYSGSGRMTEQYF	NA	TRBD2	TRBJ2-7	TRBV6-6
TGTGCCAGCAGCGCCGCTAGCGGGCACTACAATGAGCAGTTCTTC	CASSAASGHYNEQFF	NA	TRBD2	TRBJ2-1	TRBV7-3
TGTGCCAGCAGTTTCCGCCCGACAGGGAGTCTGCTCGGCGGGCAGTACTTC	CASSFRPTGSLLGGQYF	NA	TRBD1	TRBJ2-7	TRBV27
TGTGCCAGCAGCGGCCGACAGGGGGGCTCTGGAAACACCATATATTTT	CASSGRQGGSGNTIYF	NA	TRBD1	TRBJ1-3	TRBV7-2
TGTGCCAGCAGCGGACAGGGGTGGCAGCCCCAGCATTTT	CASSGQGWQPQHF	few	TRBD1	TRBJ1-5	TRBV7-9
TGTGCCAGCAGTTTATCGGATGAGCAGTTCTTC	CASSLSDEQFF	NA	NA	TRBJ2-1	TRBV28
TGTGCCAGCAGCTACCTGACTAGAGCAGAGACCCAGTACTTC	CASSYLTRAETQYF	NA	NA	TRBJ2-5	TRBV13
TGTGCCAGCAGGCCCGCCGGGGGGATGGGCTATGGCTACACCTTC	CASRPAGGMGYGYTF	once	NA	TRBJ1-2	TRBV27
TGTGCCAGCAGTTGGGGGCCCAGCGGGAGGTCAGGGGCGGAGCAGTTCTTC	CASSWGPSGRSGAEQFF	NA	TRBD2	TRBJ2-1	TRBV2
TGCGCCAGCAGCTTGCGAAACAGGGTTGACACTGAAGCTTTCTTT	CASSLRNRVDTEAFF	NA	NA	TRBJ1-1	TRBV5-1
TGCAGCGTCGGCCGGGACTACAACACCGGGGAGCTGTTTTTT	CSVGRDYNTGELFF	NA	TRBD2	TRBJ2-2	TRBV29-1
TGTGCCAGCAGCTTGGGGGGGAGGGGCTACACCTTC	CASSLGGRGYTF	NA	NA	TRBJ1-2	TRBV5-4
TGTGCCAGCAGTTTCTTAGCGAACACTGAAGCTTTCTTT	CASSFLANTEAFF	once	NA	TRBJ1-1	TRBV28
TGTGCCAGCAGCTTACTCCGGGACAGGGTCTACAATGAGCAGTTCTTC	CASSLLRDRVYNEQFF	NA	NA	TRBJ2-1	TRBV21-1
TGTGCCAGCACGAAGACAGGGGGTCCCGGGGAGCTGTTTTTT	CASTKTGGPGELFF	NA	TRBD1	TRBJ2-2	TRBV28
TGTGCCTGGAGTGGACTGGTAAACACCGGGGAGCTGTTTTTT	CAWSGLVNTGELFF	NA	NA	TRBJ2-2	TRBV30
TGTGCCAGCAGCCGTAGACTAGCGGGATTCGGTGAGCAGTTCTTC	CASSRRLAGFGEQFF	NA	TRBD2	TRBJ2-1	TRBV7-9
TGTGCCAGCAGCTTGGGGCAATACCCCGAGCAGTACTTC	CASSLGQYPEQYF	NA	NA	TRBJ2-7	TRBV5-5
TGCGCCAGCAGCTTGGAAGGGGGTCATGGAAACACCATATATTTT	CASSLEGGHGNTIYF	NA	NA	TRBJ1-3	TRBV5-1